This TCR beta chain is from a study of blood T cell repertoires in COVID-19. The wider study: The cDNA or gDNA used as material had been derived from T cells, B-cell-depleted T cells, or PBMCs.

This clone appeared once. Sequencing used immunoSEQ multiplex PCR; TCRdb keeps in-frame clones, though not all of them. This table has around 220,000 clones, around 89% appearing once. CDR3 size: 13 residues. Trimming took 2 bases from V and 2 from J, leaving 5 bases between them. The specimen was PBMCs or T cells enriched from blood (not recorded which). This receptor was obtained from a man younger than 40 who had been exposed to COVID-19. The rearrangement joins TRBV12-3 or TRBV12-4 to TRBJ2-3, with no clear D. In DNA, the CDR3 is TGTGCCAGCAGTTTATACTTCACAGATACGCAGTATTTT. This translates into CASSLYFTDTQYF.